This T cell receptor beta chain is drawn from a study of T cell responses to AZD1222 COVID-19 vaccine. With V trimmed by 5 bases and J by 6 bases, 4 bases remained unmatched. The CDR3 covers 13 residues. Germline CDR1 reads SGDLS; CDR2 reads YYNGEE. TCRdb's table, derived via immunoSEQ multiplex PCR, lists solely in-frame clones and lacks some. The table has around 80,000 clones, 70% to 90% seen once; the top ten hold about 10%. The source material was peripheral blood, sampled 28 days after the second AZD1222 dose. This chain joins TRBV9 and TRBJ2-1; 8 bases are a match to TRBD1. The clonotype was recovered from an adult who received the AZD1222 COVID-19 vaccine. CDR3 in DNA: TGTGCCAGCAGTAAGGACAGGGTCAATGAGCAGTTCTTC. Protein: CASSKDRVNEQFF.